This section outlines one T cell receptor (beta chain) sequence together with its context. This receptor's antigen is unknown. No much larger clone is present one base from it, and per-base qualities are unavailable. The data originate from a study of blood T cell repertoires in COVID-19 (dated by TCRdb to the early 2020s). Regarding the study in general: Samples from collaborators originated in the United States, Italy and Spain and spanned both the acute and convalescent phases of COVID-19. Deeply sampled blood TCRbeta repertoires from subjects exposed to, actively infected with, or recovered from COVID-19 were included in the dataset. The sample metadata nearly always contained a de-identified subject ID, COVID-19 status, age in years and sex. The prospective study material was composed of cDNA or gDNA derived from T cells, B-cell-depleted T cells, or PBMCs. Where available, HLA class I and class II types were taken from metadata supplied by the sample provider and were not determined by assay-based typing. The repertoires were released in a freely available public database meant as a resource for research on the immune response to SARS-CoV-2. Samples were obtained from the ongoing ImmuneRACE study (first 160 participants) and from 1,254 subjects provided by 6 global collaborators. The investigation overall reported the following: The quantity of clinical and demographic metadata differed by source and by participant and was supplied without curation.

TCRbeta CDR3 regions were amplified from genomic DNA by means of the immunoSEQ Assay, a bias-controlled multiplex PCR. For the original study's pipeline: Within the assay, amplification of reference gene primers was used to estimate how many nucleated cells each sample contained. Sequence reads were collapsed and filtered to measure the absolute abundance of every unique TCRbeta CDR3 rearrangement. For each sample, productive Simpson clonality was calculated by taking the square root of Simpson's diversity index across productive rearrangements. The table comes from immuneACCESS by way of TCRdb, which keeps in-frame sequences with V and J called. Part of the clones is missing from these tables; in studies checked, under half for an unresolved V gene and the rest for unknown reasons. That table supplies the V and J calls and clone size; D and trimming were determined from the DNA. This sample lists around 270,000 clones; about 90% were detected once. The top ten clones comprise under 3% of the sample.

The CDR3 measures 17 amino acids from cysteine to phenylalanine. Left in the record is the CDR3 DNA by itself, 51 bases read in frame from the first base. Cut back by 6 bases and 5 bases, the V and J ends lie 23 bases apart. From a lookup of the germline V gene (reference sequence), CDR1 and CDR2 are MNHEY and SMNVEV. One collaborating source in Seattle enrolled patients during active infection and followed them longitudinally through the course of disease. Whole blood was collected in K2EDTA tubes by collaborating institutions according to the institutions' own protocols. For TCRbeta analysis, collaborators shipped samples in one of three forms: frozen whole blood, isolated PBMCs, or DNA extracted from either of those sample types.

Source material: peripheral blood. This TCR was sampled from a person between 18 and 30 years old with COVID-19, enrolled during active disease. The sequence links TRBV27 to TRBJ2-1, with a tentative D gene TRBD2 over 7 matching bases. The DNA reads TGTGCCAGCAGGCTCGGGGGCGGGAGTCTTACCCACAATGAGCAGTTCTTC. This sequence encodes CASRLGGGSLTHNEQFF.